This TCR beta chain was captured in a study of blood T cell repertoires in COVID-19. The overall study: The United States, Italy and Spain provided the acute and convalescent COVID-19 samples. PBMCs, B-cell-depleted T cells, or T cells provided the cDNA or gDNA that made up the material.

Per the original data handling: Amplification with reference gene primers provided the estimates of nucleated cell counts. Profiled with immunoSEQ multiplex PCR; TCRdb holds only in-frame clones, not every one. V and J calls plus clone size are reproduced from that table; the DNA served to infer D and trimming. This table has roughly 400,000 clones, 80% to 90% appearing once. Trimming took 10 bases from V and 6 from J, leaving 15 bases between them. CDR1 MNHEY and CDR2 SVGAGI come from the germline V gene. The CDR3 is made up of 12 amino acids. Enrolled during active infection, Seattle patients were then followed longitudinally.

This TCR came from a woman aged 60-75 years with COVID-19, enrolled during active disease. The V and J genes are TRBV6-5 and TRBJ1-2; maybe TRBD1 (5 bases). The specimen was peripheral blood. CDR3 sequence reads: CATLNRSDGYTF. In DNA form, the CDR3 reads TGTGCCACCTTAAACAGGTCTGATGGCTACACCTTC.